This entry features one T cell receptor (beta chain) sequence. Its antigen is undetermined. These data belong to a study of T and B cells in COVID-19 patients. Study background: Median age was approximately 34 years in the recovered cohort and 60 to 80 years in the active-infection cohort.

TRB rearrangements were amplified by multiplex PCR with BIOMED2 TRB-A/B primers. TCRdb re-called the multiplex PCR reads with MiXCR, one entry per CDR3 protein. The sample includes roughly 7,000 distinct CDR3 sequences, 30% to 35% of them seen just once. From blood, roughly 250-550 ng of genomic DNA served as TRB template. The CDR3 is made up of 14 amino acids. The germline CDR1 and CDR2 sequences are MNHEY and SVGAGI. V lost 11 bases and J lost 6; bases outside the gene matches: 10. Points from the study as a whole: There were more than 2,000 TCR clusters exclusive to the recovered cohort, fewer than 35 with low generation probability. In COVID-19 patients, T cell receptor beta variable and joining gene use was reportedly strongly skewed. Clonality of TRB repertoires was high in active COVID-19; recovery brought above-healthy diversity and richness.

The sequenced sample consisted of blood. The chain employs TRBV6-5 and TRBJ2-2; 9 nucleotides match TRBD2. The receptor was derived from a human donor with active COVID-19. The CDR3 sequence is CAARQASGAGELFF. CDR3 in DNA: TGTGCCGCCCGTCAGGCTAGCGGGGCCGGGGAGCTGTTTTTT.